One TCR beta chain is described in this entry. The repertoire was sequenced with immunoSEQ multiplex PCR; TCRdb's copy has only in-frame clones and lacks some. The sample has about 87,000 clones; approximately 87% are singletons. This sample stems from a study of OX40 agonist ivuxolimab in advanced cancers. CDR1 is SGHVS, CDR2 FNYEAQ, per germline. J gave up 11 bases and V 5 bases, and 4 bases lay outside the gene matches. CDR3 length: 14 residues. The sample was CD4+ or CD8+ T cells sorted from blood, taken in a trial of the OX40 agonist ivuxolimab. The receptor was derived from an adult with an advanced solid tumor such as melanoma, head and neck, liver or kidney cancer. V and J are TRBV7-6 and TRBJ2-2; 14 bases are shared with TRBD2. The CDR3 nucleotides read TGTGCCAGCAGCGGGACTAGCGGGGGACTAGAGCTGTTTTTT. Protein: CASSGTSGGLELFF.